A single sample gave rise to the 2 T cell receptor beta chains below, sequenced in a study of radiotherapy plus CTLA-4 blockade in lung cancer. Clones were read by immunoSEQ multiplex PCR, and TCRdb kept only the in-frame ones, dropping some. The sample yields about 93,000 clones, 88% seen once. Source: peripheral blood, taken from a patient treated with radiotherapy plus ipilimumab. Source of these receptors: a human donor with non-small cell lung cancer that progressed on radiotherapy plus ipilimumab.

V and J are TRBV27 and TRBJ1-1, with D possibly being TRBD1 (5 bases). V was trimmed by 7 bases and J by 5 bases, leaving 14 bases between them. The germline gives CDR1 MNHEY, CDR2 SMNVEV (reference sequence). The CDR3 is made up of 13 amino acids. CDR3 sequence (DNA): TGTGCCAGCACCTCGCCGGGGGGGACTGAAGCTTTCTTT. This translates into CASTSPGGTEAFF.

The chain is built from TRBV7-8 and TRBJ1-5, with 9 nucleotides matching TRBD1. The trim removed 5 bases at V and 6 bases at J, leaving 5 bases unmatched. This CDR3 contains 14 residues. CDR1 SGHVS and CDR2 FQNEAQ come from the germline V gene. CDR3 sequence (DNA): TGTGCCAGCAGCAGAACAGGGGGCGGTCAGCCCCAGCATTTT. It yields the protein CASSRTGGGQPQHF.